The TCR beta chain under discussion was sequenced for a study of OX40 agonist ivuxolimab in advanced cancers. The wider study: Every 2 weeks, patients got intravenous ivuxolimab at one of six dose levels (0.01-10 mg/kg).

CDR1 and CDR2 (germline): SGHRS, YFSETQ. The CDR3 extends over 16 amino acids. The junction had 10 bases not matched to a gene; V was cut back by 5 bases and J by 4 bases. The data were produced by immunoSEQ multiplex PCR, yet TCRdb's version contains in-frame clones alone and is incomplete. The sample shows around 50,000 clones, roughly four fifths of them seen only once. Sampling times: baseline, cycle 4 day 1, cycle 7 day 1. This sequence was found in an adult with an advanced solid tumor such as melanoma, head and neck, liver or kidney cancer. The gene calls are TRBV5-1 and TRBJ2-7, with 12 bases matching TRBD2. Sequenced here: CD4+ or CD8+ T cells sorted from blood, sampled in a trial of the OX40 agonist ivuxolimab. The CDR3 region is CASSLTSGGEFYEQYF. The CDR3 DNA reads as TGCGCCAGCAGTTTGACTAGCGGGGGCGAATTTTACGAGCAGTACTTC.